This T cell receptor beta chain was recovered during a study of PD-L1 blockade in urothelial cancer. Study summary: Blood analyses occurred 3 weeks (second dose) and 6 weeks post treatment start.

Germline-derived CDR1 and CDR2 are SNHLY and FYNNEI. The V end lost 6 bases, the J end lost 4 bases, and 10 bases lay between the germline ends. The CDR3 spans 13 residues. Described time point: peripheral blood 6 weeks after treatment start. The protocol was immunoSEQ multiplex PCR, while the TCRdb copy is restricted to in-frame clones and leaves out a portion. The sample includes 90,000 to 130,000 clones, 85% to 95% of them seen just once. The sample in question was PBMCs, obtained around atezolizumab (anti-PD-L1) treatment. The rearrangement joins TRBV2 to TRBJ2-1, with D perhaps TRBD2 (7 bases). The clonotype was recovered from a man aged 55 to 70 with urothelial cancer. CDR3 region: CASRRGGYNEQFF. The CDR3 region has the DNA TGTGCCAGCAGGAGGGGGGGTTACAATGAGCAGTTCTTC.